The 20 T cell receptor beta chains given below trace back to one sample, sequenced in a study of T cells in Graves' hyperthyroidism and ophthalmopathy. The CDR3 regions of TCR beta were amplified from RNA transcripts. Initially, a first-round RT-PCR of the TCR CDR3 employed the HTBI primer set. MiXCR was run by TCRdb on the multiplex PCR reads, yielding one entry per CDR3 protein. The data show some 550,000 distinct CDR3 sequences, roughly 20% seen once. Sequencing input: blood. These receptor sequences come from a man aged 18-30 years with Graves' hyperthyroidism.

This clonotype was recorded a few times. This chain connects TRBV27 to TRBJ1-5; tentative D call: TRBD1 (5 bases). Germline V gene data show CDR1 as MNHEY and CDR2 as SMNVEV (reference sequence). This CDR3 comprises 15 residues. V was shortened by 8 bases and J by 0 bases, with 14 bases between the two germline ends. CDR3 region: CASSGGDNSNQPQHF. The CDR3 DNA sequence: TGTGCCAGCTCCGGGGGGGATAATAGCAATCAGCCCCAGCATTTT.

J is TRBJ2-7 and V is TRBV6-2 or TRBV6-3; 12 bases line up with TRBD1. Looked up from germline, CDR1 is MNHEY and CDR2 is SVGEGT. V gave up 2 bases and J gave up 7 bases; unmatched junction bases: 9. There are 16 residues in the CDR3. The CDR3 nucleotides are TGTGCCAGCAGTTACGGGGCGGGACAGGGGGCGAGAGAGCAGTACTTC. Encoded protein: CASSYGAGQGAREQYF.

This clonotype was counted only a few times. V and J are TRBV6-5 and TRBJ1-2, with unresolved D. CDR1 MNHEY and CDR2 SVGAGI come from the germline V gene. V was cut by 0 bases and J by 5 bases, with 10 bases left in between. The CDR3 length is 14 residues. The chain's CDR3 is CASSYSRSAYGYTF. CDR3 bases: TGTGCCAGCAGTTACTCGAGAAGCGCTTATGGCTACACCTTC.

This clonotype occurred a few times. The chain recombines TRBV9 with TRBJ2-2; TRBD1 aligns across 8 bases. The CDR3 loop spans 16 amino acids. In germline, CDR1 is SGDLS, CDR2 YYNGEE. The trim removed 0 bases at V and 6 bases at J, leaving 7 bases unmatched. CDR3 nucleotide sequence: TGTGCCAGCAGCGTAGAGGGCAGGGGGCGCCCCGGGGAGCTGTTTTTT. Amino acid sequence: CASSVEGRGRPGELFF. Filled out from reference TRBV9 and TRBJ2-2, the complete variable domain reads DSGVTQTPKHLITATGQRVTLRCSPRSGDLSVYWYQQSLDQGLQFLIQYYNGEERAKGNILERFSAQQFPDLHSELNLSSLELGDSALYFCASSVEGRGRPGELFFGEGSRLTVL.

This clonotype was seen repeatedly, ten times or more. This sequence joins TRBV28 and TRBJ2-7; TRBD1 agrees at 9 bases. CDR1 MDHEN and CDR2 SYDVKM come from the germline V gene. The CDR3 length is 16 residues. Unmatched junction bases numbered 6, after V lost 3 bases and J lost 0 bases. The CDR3, as DNA: TGTGCCAGCAGTTTTAGAGGACAGGGGATCTCCTACGAGCAGTACTTC. The encoded protein is CASSFRGQGISYEQYF.

This clonotype was observed a single time. A read error may explain this, as a much larger clone is one base away. The CDR3 sequence: CASSWGQGACEAFF. As DNA, the CDR3 is TGCGCCAGCAGCTGGGGACAGGGGGCCTGTGAAGCTTTCTTT. V and J are TRBV5-1 and TRBJ1-1, with 12 bases that match TRBD1. V dropped 3 bases and J dropped 7; count of bases not matched to a gene: 4. This CDR3 comprises 14 residues. In germline, CDR1 is SGHRS, CDR2 YFSETQ.

On this clonotype itself: Germline and junction disagree at one end, which may indicate a read error. The chain carries TRBV11-2 and TRBJ2-2; TRBD1 agrees at 9 bases. The V gene's germline CDR1 is SGHAT and CDR2 FQNNGV. CDR3 length equals 19 residues. CDR3 in DNA: TGTGCCAGCAGCTTACTTGATACAGGGGGCCGGGCCCACACCGGGGAGCTGTGTTTT. It yields the protein CASSLLDTGGRAHTGELCF.

This chain connects TRBV30 to TRBJ1-2, with 7 nucleotides matching TRBD1. V was clipped by 2 bases and J by 4 bases; unmatched bases: 7. Per the germline V gene, CDR1 is GTSNPN and CDR2 is SVGIG (reference sequence). CDR3 length: 14 amino acids. The CDR3 reads CAWSLQGGGYGYTF. The CDR3, as DNA: TGTGCCTGGAGTCTCCAGGGGGGAGGCTATGGCTACACCTTC.

The table lists this clonotype with many counts. The V and J genes are TRBV27 and TRBJ2-7; D may correspond to TRBD1 or TRBD2 (5 bases each). From germline, CDR1 is MNHEY and CDR2 SMNVEV (reference sequence). Trimming left V 5 bases short and J 7 bases short, with 18 bases between. The CDR3 has 14 residues. The CDR3 bases are TGTGCCAGCAGTCCTGGGACGGTACTATGGGAGCAGTACTTC. Translated, it gives CASSPGTVLWEQYF.

This clonotype occurred many times. In nucleotides, the CDR3 is TGTGCCAGCAGTTTATCCGGGCGACTAGCGGGGGACACCGGGGAGCTGTTTTTT. Its protein product is CASSLSGRLAGDTGELFF. The chain links TRBV12-3 or TRBV12-4 to TRBJ2-2; 12 bases agree with TRBD2. V dropped 2 bases and J dropped 3; count of bases not matched to a gene: 7. The CDR3 contains 18 residues.

This chain joins TRBV4-2 and TRBJ1-2, with D possibly being TRBD1 (6 bases). Germline V gene lookup returns CDR1 LGHNA and CDR2 YNFKEQ. The CDR3 totals 16 residues. The germline V and J ends were trimmed by 0 bases and 4 bases, with 15 bases remaining between them. The CDR3 DNA reads TGTGCCAGCAGCCAAGAAGGATCGGGACACCTCTATGGCTACACCTTC. Encoded protein: CASSQEGSGHLYGYTF.

This clonotype was counted a few times. The chain links TRBV28 to TRBJ2-3; maybe TRBD2 (5 bases). V shed 3 bases and J shed 2 bases, with 18 bases lying between them. Germline values: CDR1 MDHEN, CDR2 SYDVKM. The CDR3 runs to 17 residues. The DNA of the CDR3 is TGTGCCAGCAGTTTCTTCCGGACTTACGTACTCACAGATACGCAGTATTTT. This encodes CASSFFRTYVLTDTQYF.

The chain has TRBV27 and TRBJ1-1; the D is unclear. Germline V gives CDR1 MNHEY, CDR2 SMNVEV (reference sequence). Trimming took 0 bases from V and 0 from J, leaving 8 bases between them. CDR3 size: 15 residues. Here the CDR3 reads CASSLSPQLNTEAFF. The CDR3 region has the DNA TGTGCCAGCAGTTTATCCCCCCAATTGAACACTGAAGCTTTCTTT.

The chain employs TRBV7-9 and TRBJ2-7; 7 bases are a match to TRBD1. The CDR3 runs 13 residues. Germline CDR1 reads SEHNR; CDR2 reads FQNEAQ (reference sequence). With V trimmed by 5 bases and J by 5 bases, 6 bases remained unmatched. CDR3 bases: TGTGCCAGCAGCACAACAGGGGCAAACGAGCAGTACTTC. Amino acid sequence: CASSTTGANEQYF.

This clonotype was recorded many times. The rearrangement uses TRBV6-1 and TRBJ1-2; 9 bases fit TRBD1. The V and J ends lost 10 bases and 7 bases, in that order; junction bases with no gene match: 7. The CDR3 contains 12 residues. In germline, CDR1 is MNHNS, CDR2 SASEGT. The CDR3 bases are TGTGCCACCGGACAGGGGTGGGTTGGCTACACCTTC. It encodes CATGQGWVGYTF.

The table lists this clonotype with many counts. The chain combines TRBV7-8 with TRBJ1-1; TRBD1 aligns across 7 bases. J lost 1 base, V lost 4 bases, and 6 bases had no gene match. Germline V gene data show CDR1 as SGHVS and CDR2 as FQNEAQ. This CDR3 has 15 amino acids. The CDR3 nucleotides are TGTGCCAGCAGCTCCCCCGGGACAGCGAACACTGAAGCTTTCTTT. Protein: CASSSPGTANTEAFF.

This clonotype occurred many times. The rearrangement links TRBV29-1 to TRBJ1-1; unclear D gene. Germline V gives CDR1 SQVTM, CDR2 ANQGSEA. The CDR3 is 12 residues long. V gave up 1 base and J gave up 11 bases, with 14 bases separating them. CDR3 region: CSVEGGPKNAFF. The CDR3 DNA reads as TGCAGCGTTGAAGGGGGTCCAAAGAATGCTTTCTTT. The complete variable domain, with remaining parts taken from reference TRBV29-1 and TRBJ1-1, reads SAVISQKPSRDICQRGTSLTIQCQVDSQVTMMFWYRQQPGQSLTLIATANQGSEATYESGFVIDKFPISRPNLTFSTLTVSNMSPEDSSIYLCSVEGGPKNAFFGQGTRLTVV.

There are a few counts of this clonotype. The chain joins TRBV6-5 to TRBJ1-5; unclear D gene. CDR3 size: 17 residues. V lost 0 bases and J lost 0, with 12 bases in between. Germline V lookup: CDR1 MNHEY, CDR2 SVGAGI. The DNA of the CDR3 is TGTGCCAGCAGTTACTCTGAGTTCAGACTTAGCAATCAGCCCCAGCATTTT. This gives the protein CASSYSEFRLSNQPQHF.

The sample holds many counts of this clonotype. The CDR3, as DNA: TGCAGTGCTAGTACGGACCTAAAAGAGACCCAGTACTTC. This translates into CSASTDLKETQYF. The genes are TRBV20-1 and TRBJ2-5; D gene uncertain. Trimming pared 3 bases from V and 3 bases from J, leaving 11 bases between. CDR1 is DFQATT, CDR2 SNEGSKA, per germline (reference sequence). The CDR3 has 13 residues.

In its sample, this clonotype was seen a few times. A read error is possible here, since a much larger clone lies one base away. This chain joins TRBV28 and TRBJ2-5, with 9 bases identical to TRBD2. This CDR3 contains 14 residues. Per germline, CDR1 MDHEN and CDR2 SYDVKM. CDR3 loop: CASSPEVAGETQHF. The CDR3 bases are TGTGCCAGCAGTCCGGAGGTAGCGGGGGAGACCCAGCACTTC.